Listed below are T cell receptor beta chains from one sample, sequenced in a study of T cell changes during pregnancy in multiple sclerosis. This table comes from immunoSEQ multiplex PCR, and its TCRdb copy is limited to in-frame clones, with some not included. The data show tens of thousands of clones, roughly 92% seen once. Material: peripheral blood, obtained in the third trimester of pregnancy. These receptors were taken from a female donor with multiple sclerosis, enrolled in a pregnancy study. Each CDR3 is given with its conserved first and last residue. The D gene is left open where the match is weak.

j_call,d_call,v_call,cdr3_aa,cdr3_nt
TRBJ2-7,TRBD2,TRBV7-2,CASSLVSGGPGEQYF,TGTGCCAGCAGCTTAGTGTCGGGAGGGCCCGGGGAGCAGTACTTC
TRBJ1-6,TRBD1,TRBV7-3,CASSLTPRDSSYNSPLHF,TGTGCCAGCAGCTTAACACCCCGGGACAGCTCCTATAATTCACCCCTCCACTTT
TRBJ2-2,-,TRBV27,CASSFRSGGGTGELFF,TGTGCCAGCAGTTTCCGGTCGGGGGGCGGTACCGGGGAGCTGTTTTTT
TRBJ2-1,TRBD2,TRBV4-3,CASSQESRLAGANEQFF,TGCGCCAGCAGCCAAGAATCGCGACTAGCGGGAGCCAATGAGCAGTTCTTC
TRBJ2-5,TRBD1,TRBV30,CARQRGRGETQYF,TGTGCCCGACAAAGGGGGCGCGGAGAGACCCAGTACTTC
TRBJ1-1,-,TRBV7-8,CASSLAANTEAFF,TGTGCCAGCAGCTTAGCGGCAAACACTGAAGCTTTCTTT
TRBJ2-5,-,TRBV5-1,CASRSPGGETQYF,TGCGCCAGCAGGAGTCCCGGCGGGGAGACCCAGTACTTC
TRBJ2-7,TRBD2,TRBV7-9,CASSSYLGTSGSYEQYF,TGTGCCAGCAGCTCGTACCTTGGGACTAGCGGTTCCTACGAGCAGTACTTC
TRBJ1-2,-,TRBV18,CASSPLERVGYTF,TGTGCCAGCTCACCATTAGAGAGGGTCGGCTACACCTTC
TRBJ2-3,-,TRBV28,CASRLQRSTDTQYF,TGTGCCAGCAGGCTCCAGAGGAGCACAGATACGCAGTATTTT
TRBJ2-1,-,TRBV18,CASSQTGLLASYNEQFF,TGTGCCAGCTCACAGACAGGGCTACTAGCCTCCTACAATGAGCAGTTCTTC
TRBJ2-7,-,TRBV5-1,CASSLQGYEQYF,TGCGCCAGCAGCTTACAGGGCTACGAGCAGTACTTC
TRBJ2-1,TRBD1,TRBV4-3,CASSQEGQGSYNEQFF,TGCGCCAGCAGCCAAGAGGGACAGGGCAGCTACAATGAGCAGTTCTTC
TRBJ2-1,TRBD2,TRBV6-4,CASSELAGGREQFF,TGTGCCAGCAGTGAACTAGCGGGAGGTCGAGAGCAGTTCTTC
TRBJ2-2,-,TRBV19,CASSIPGGTGELFF,TGTGCCAGTAGTATCCCGGGTGGCACCGGGGAGCTGTTTTTT
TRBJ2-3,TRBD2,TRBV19,CASRTLAGGLNTQYF,TGTGCCAGTAGGACGCTAGCGGGAGGGTTAAATACGCAGTATTTT
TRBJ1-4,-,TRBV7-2,CASSLVRGEKLFF,TGTGCCAGCAGCTTAGTGCGGGGGGAAAAACTGTTTTTT
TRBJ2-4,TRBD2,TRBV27,CASALAGGPRNIQYF,TGTGCCAGCGCGCTAGCGGGAGGGCCCAGAAACATTCAGTACTTC
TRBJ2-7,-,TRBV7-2,CASTQRSGPSSYEQYF,TGTGCCAGCACCCAAAGGTCCGGCCCTAGCTCCTACGAGCAGTACTTC